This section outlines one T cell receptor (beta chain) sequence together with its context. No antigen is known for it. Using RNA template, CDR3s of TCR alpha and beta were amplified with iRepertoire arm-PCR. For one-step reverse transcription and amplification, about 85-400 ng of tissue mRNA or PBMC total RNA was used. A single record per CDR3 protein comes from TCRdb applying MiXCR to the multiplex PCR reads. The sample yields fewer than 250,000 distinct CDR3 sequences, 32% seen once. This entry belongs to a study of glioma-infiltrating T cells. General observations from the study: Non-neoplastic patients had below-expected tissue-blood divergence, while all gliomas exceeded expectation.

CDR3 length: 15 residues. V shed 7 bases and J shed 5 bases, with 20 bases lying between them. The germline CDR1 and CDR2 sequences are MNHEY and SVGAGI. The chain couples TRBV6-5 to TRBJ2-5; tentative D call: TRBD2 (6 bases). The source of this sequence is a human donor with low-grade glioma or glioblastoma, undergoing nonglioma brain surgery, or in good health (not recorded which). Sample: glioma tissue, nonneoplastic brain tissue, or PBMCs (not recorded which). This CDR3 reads CASTPDGGGKETQYF. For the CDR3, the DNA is TGTGCCAGCACCCCTGACGGGGGAGGAAAGGAGACCCAGTACTTC.